These 21 T cell receptor beta chains were all obtained from the same sample, sequenced in a study of glioma-infiltrating T cells. Using RNA template, CDR3s of TCR alpha and beta were amplified with iRepertoire arm-PCR. TCRdb re-called the multiplex PCR reads through MiXCR, storing one row per CDR3 protein. This repertoire shows about 130,000 distinct CDR3 sequences, around a quarter found once; its top ten account for about a quarter. The sequenced sample consisted of glioma tissue, nonneoplastic brain tissue, or PBMCs (not recorded which). Source of these receptors: a human donor with low-grade glioma or glioblastoma, undergoing nonglioma brain surgery, or in good health (not recorded which).

This clonotype was seen ten or more times. The V gene is TRBV6-1, the J gene TRBJ2-1; 8 bases are a match to TRBD2. With V trimmed by 6 bases and J by 9 bases, 10 bases remained unmatched. CDR1 MNHNS and CDR2 SASEGT come from the germline V gene. This CDR3 contains 14 residues. CDR3 loop: CASSHGTRGGEQFF. DNA for the CDR3: TGTGCCAGCAGCCATGGGACTAGGGGGGGTGAGCAGTTCTTC.

The rearrangement uses TRBV12-3 or TRBV12-4 and TRBJ1-6, with no clear D. Trimming removed 6 bases from V and 10 bases from J, with 16 bases in between. The CDR3 covers 14 residues. The chain's CDR3 is CASSRLGLSSPLHF. The CDR3 nucleotides are TGTGCCAGCAGCCGGCTGGGGTTGAGCTCACCCCTCCACTTT.

This clonotype was detected ten times or more. The rearrangement joins TRBV7-2 to TRBJ2-1, with D possibly matching TRBD2 (6 bases). The CDR3 consists of 15 residues. Germline lookup yields CDR1 SGHTA and CDR2 FQGNSA. Trimming took 5 bases from V and 0 from J, leaving 11 bases between them. In DNA form, the CDR3 reads TGTGCCAGCAGCCGGGACTGGAGCTCCTACAATGAGCAGTTCTTC. Its protein product is CASSRDWSSYNEQFF.

This clonotype was counted between two and nine times. V usage is TRBV6-1 and J usage is TRBJ2-7, with 9 bases aligning to TRBD1. The trim removed 5 bases at V and 3 bases at J, leaving 8 bases unmatched. Per the germline V gene, CDR1 is MNHNS and CDR2 is SASEGT. There are 15 residues in the CDR3. DNA of the CDR3: TGTGCCAGCAGTCCTCTCCGGACAGGGGTCTACGAGCAGTACGTC. This translates into CASSPLRTGVYEQYV.

This clonotype occurred many times. The CDR3 region is CASSSPRTGVLGTDTQYF. CDR3 coding DNA: TGTGCCAGCAGCTCGCCCCGGACAGGGGTATTGGGGACAGATACGCAGTATTTT. The chain uses TRBV7-3 and TRBJ2-3; 9 bases map to TRBD1. V lost 4 bases to trimming and J lost 3 bases; unmatched junction nucleotides: 14. In germline, CDR1 is SGHTA, CDR2 FQGTGA. The CDR3 sequence is 18 residues long. Full variable domain (outside the CDR3, taken from reference TRBV7-3 and TRBJ2-3): GAGVSQTPSNKVTEKGKYVELRCDPISGHTALYWYRQSLGQGPEFLIYFQGTGAADDSGLPNDRFFAVRPEGSVSTLKIQRTERGDSAVYLCASSSPRTGVLGTDTQYFGPGTRLTVL.

V is TRBV11-3 and J is TRBJ1-1; D possibly corresponds to TRBD1 (6 bases). Germline lookup yields CDR1 SGHNT and CDR2 YENEEA. This CDR3 comprises 13 residues. The V end was cut by 2 bases, the J end by 7 bases, with 11 bases between. CDR3 coding DNA: TGTGCCAGCAGCTTATTCCCGGACAGTGAAGCTTTCTTT. Amino acids: CASSLFPDSEAFF.

This chain uses TRBV7-9 with TRBJ1-5; weak D call: TRBD1 (5 bases). Trimming removed 2 bases at V and 0 bases at J, with 14 bases between. CDR1 is SEHNR and CDR2 is FQNEAQ in the germline V gene (reference sequence). The CDR3 spans 17 residues. The CDR3 region is CASSLSQGGISNQPQHF. CDR3 nucleotides: TGTGCCAGCAGCTTAAGCCAGGGCGGAATTAGCAATCAGCCCCAGCATTTT.

This clonotype came up a few times. The rearrangement uses TRBV6-1 and TRBJ1-5; 8 bases agree with TRBD1. The V gene's germline CDR1 is MNHNS and CDR2 SASEGT. This CDR3 comprises 14 residues. The J segment lost 7 bases and the V segment lost 6 bases, leaving 8 bases of the junction unmatched. Written as DNA, the CDR3 is TGTGCCAGCAGAACAGGGGCAGGGGGCCAGCCCCAGCATTTT. It translates to CASRTGAGGQPQHF.

This clonotype appeared many times. The CDR3 loop reads CASSQDSLTYGYTF. The CDR3 DNA reads TGTGCCAGCAGTCAAGACAGCCTGACGTATGGCTACACCTTC. V gene TRBV27 combines with J gene TRBJ1-2; D is perhaps TRBD1 (5 bases). This CDR3 has 14 residues. CDR1 is MNHEY, CDR2 SMNVEV, per germline (reference sequence). V was pared by 5 bases and J by 5 bases, with 15 bases between.

This clonotype was recorded many times. The V and J genes are TRBV28 and TRBJ2-7; D is uncertain. Trimming stripped 5 bases from V and 4 bases from J, with 9 bases between. The CDR3 is 12 residues long. Germline-derived CDR1 and CDR2 are MDHEN and SYDVKM. CDR3: CASSTTTYEQYV. In nucleotides, the CDR3 is TGTGCCAGCAGTACTACAACTTACGAGCAGTACGTC.

Details on this clonotype: The conserved phenylalanine or tryptophan normally closing the CDR3 is absent here, so this likely arose from a read error. The chain recombines TRBV28 with TRBJ2-4; 8 nucleotides line up with TRBD1. Germline V CDR1 and CDR2: MDHEN, SYDVKM. V lost 5 bases and J lost 9; bases outside the gene matches: 15. The CDR3 runs 16 residues. This chain's CDR3 is CASSAGDRWGAGIQYL. The CDR3 coding sequence is TGTGCCAGCAGTGCAGGGGACAGGTGGGGAGCGGGCATTCAGTACCTC.

Here the CDR3 DNA reads TGTGCCAGTGGGGTTGGCCAAGGCACAGATACGCAGTATTTT. It specifies CASGVGQGTDTQYF. V usage is TRBV19 and J usage is TRBJ2-3; D gene unclear. Looked up from germline, CDR1 is LNHDA and CDR2 is SQIVND (reference sequence). V was shortened by 8 bases and J by 1 base, with 13 bases between the two germline ends. The CDR3 loop spans 14 amino acids.

This clonotype was observed a handful of times. The rearrangement joins TRBV18 to TRBJ2-5; D possibly corresponds to TRBD2 (6 bases). The CDR3 spans 14 residues. Germline V gene data show CDR1 as KGHSH and CDR2 as LQKENI. Between the trimmed V and J ends, which lost 6 bases and 0 bases, there was a span of 11 bases. The CDR3 region is CASSPGTYQETQYF. In nucleotides, the CDR3 is TGTGCCAGCTCCCCCGGGACTTACCAAGAGACCCAGTACTTC.

This clonotype was observed many times. This chain connects TRBV6-6 to TRBJ1-2, with unresolved D. Looked up from germline, CDR1 is MNHNY and CDR2 is SVGAGI (reference sequence). The CDR3 contains 15 residues. The V gene lost 0 bases and the J gene lost 3 bases, with 11 bases spanning the gap. The CDR3 region has the DNA TGTGCCAGCAGTTACTCGGCAGGCTCCGACTATGGCTACACCTTC. Encoded protein: CASSYSAGSDYGYTF.

In the case of this clonotype: A much larger clone differs by one base, so this may be a read error. The V call is TRBV20-1, the J call TRBJ1-5; possible D gene TRBD1, 6 bases. CDR3 length: 12 residues. CDR1 is DFQATT, CDR2 SNEGSKA, per germline (reference sequence). The CDR3 sequence: CKTQGGQGPQHF. The CDR3 DNA reads TGCAAGACACAGGGTGGGCAAGGGCCCCAGCATTTT.

Comment on this clonotype: One end of the junction is discordant with germline, which a read error may explain. V is TRBV7-9 and J is TRBJ1-1; D might be TRBD1 (6 bases). The CDR3 runs to 15 residues. Germline CDR1 is SEHNR and CDR2 is FQNEAQ (reference sequence). CDR3 DNA: TGTGCCAGCAGCTTACGGACAGATATGAACACTGAAGCTCTCTTT. Translation: CASSLRTDMNTEALF. Full variable domain (outside the CDR3, taken from reference TRBV7-9 and TRBJ1-1): DTGVSQNPRHKITKRGQNVTFRCDPISEHNRLYWYRQTLGQGPEFLTYFQNEAQLEKSRLLSDRFSAERPKGSFSTLEIQRTEQGDSAMYLCASSLRTDMNTEALFGQGTRLTVV.

A word on this clonotype: At one of its ends the junction is not consistent with the germline gene, which may arise from a read error. This chain uses TRBV19 with TRBJ1-1; perhaps TRBD1 as D (5 bases). CDR3 length: 12 amino acids. Germline V gene lookup returns CDR1 LNHDA and CDR2 SQIVND (reference sequence). In DNA, the CDR3 is TGTGCCAGTAGGGGGGGGAACAATGAAGCTTTCTTT. Residues: CASRGGNNEAFF.

Turning to this clonotype: This could be a read error, since a much larger clone is one nucleotide away. The V gene is TRBV2, the J gene TRBJ2-1, with D perhaps TRBD1 or TRBD2 (6 bases each). Trimming cost V 8 bases and J 5 bases, with 16 bases left between them. This CDR3 has 14 residues. The germline CDR1 and CDR2 sequences are SNHLY and FYNNEI. This chain's CDR3 is CASSPGDTHNEQFF. In nucleotides, the CDR3 is TGTGCCAGCTCACCGGGGGACACCCACAATGAGCAGTTCTTC.

This clonotype was counted between two and nine times. The chain recombines TRBV7-9 with TRBJ1-1; D uncertain. CDR1 is SEHNR and CDR2 is FQNEAQ in the germline V gene (reference sequence). With 6 bases removed from V and 1 base from J, the gap between germline ends came to 9 bases. The CDR3 loop spans 13 amino acids. As DNA, the CDR3 is TGTGCCAGCAGTAGGTATCGGAACACTGAAGCTTTCTTT. This gives the protein CASSRYRNTEAFF.

This clonotype has ten or more counts. The chain is built from TRBV20-1 and TRBJ1-1; 7 nucleotides line up with TRBD1. Trimming took 7 bases from V and 1 from J; bases not matched to a gene: 3. The CDR3 is 12 residues long. CDR1 and CDR2 (germline): DFQATT, SNEGSKA (reference sequence). The CDR3 here is CSVRGPNTEAFF. CDR3 in DNA: TGCAGTGTGAGGGGGCCGAACACTGAAGCTTTCTTT.

This chain uses TRBV20-1 with TRBJ2-7; TRBD2 matches at 9 bases. The CDR3 covers 16 residues. J was trimmed by 7 bases and V by 1 base; bases with no gene match: 14. Germline values: CDR1 DFQATT, CDR2 SNEGSKA (reference sequence). CDR3 residues: CSARAHLAGLSNEQYV. The CDR3 coding sequence is TGCAGTGCTAGAGCGCATCTAGCGGGGCTCTCCAATGAGCAGTACGTC.